The 9 T cell receptor beta chains in this list originate from one sample, sequenced in a study of cytomegalovirus exposure and HLA in healthy donors. It was with 60 Vbeta and 13 Jbeta primers that the PCR ran. This table comes from immunoSEQ multiplex PCR, and its TCRdb copy is limited to in-frame clones, with some not included. Among 150,000 or so clones listed, 77% were seen once. Sequenced input: PBMCs. All receptors come from a male donor in good health and CMV-seronegative.

V usage is TRBV30 and J usage is TRBJ1-2; the D gene is possibly TRBD1 (6 bases). The CDR3 is made up of 14 amino acids. Trimming pared 3 bases from V and 4 bases from J, leaving 15 bases between. The germline V gene has CDR1 GTSNPN and CDR2 SVGIG (reference sequence). The CDR3 spells CAWSPEGGSYGYTF. CDR3 DNA: TGTGCCTGGAGCCCCGAGGGGGGGAGCTATGGCTACACCTTC.

The genes are TRBV27 and TRBJ1-6; D perhaps matches TRBD1 (5 bases). Germline-derived CDR1 and CDR2 are MNHEY and SMNVEV (reference sequence). The CDR3 contains 15 residues. V was clipped by 4 bases and J by 6 bases, with 13 bases between them. The CDR3 here is CASSSGTGGNSPLHF. CDR3 nucleotide sequence: TGTGCCAGCAGTTCCGGGACGGGGGGTAATTCACCCCTCCACTTT.

This clone appeared a few times. This rearrangement joins TRBV19 to TRBJ2-3, with TRBD2 matching 7 bases. Germline V gene lookup returns CDR1 LNHDA and CDR2 SQIVND (reference sequence). This CDR3 is built from 15 residues. The ends lost 3 bases at V and 4 bases at J; junction bases unmatched: 7. This CDR3 is CASSMGGETADTQYF. In nucleotides, the CDR3 is TGTGCCAGTAGTATGGGGGGGGAAACGGCAGATACGCAGTATTTT.

The V and J genes are TRBV6-1 and TRBJ1-2; 7 bases match TRBD1. This CDR3 comprises 15 residues. CDR1 is MNHNS, CDR2 SASEGT, per germline. V lost 2 bases to trimming and J lost 7 bases; unmatched junction nucleotides: 10. Written as DNA, the CDR3 is TGTGCCAGCAGTGAAAACAGGGGCGGTTCGGTTGGCTACACCTTC. Translating gives CASSENRGGSVGYTF.

The chain joins TRBV7-8 to TRBJ2-3, with 8 bases lining up with TRBD1. The CDR3 runs to 16 residues. After removal of 1 base from V and 3 bases from J, the junction contained 6 bases not matched to a gene. Per germline, CDR1 SGHVS and CDR2 FQNEAQ. CDR3 DNA: TGTGCCAGCAGCTTAGGACAGGGGTACGGGACAGATACGCAGTATTTT. Its protein product is CASSLGQGYGTDTQYF.

V and J are TRBV18 and TRBJ2-5; TRBD2 aligns across 14 bases. This CDR3 is 19 amino acids long. With V trimmed by 4 bases and J by 5 bases, 15 bases remained unmatched. Germline V gives CDR1 KGHSH, CDR2 LQKENI. This chain's CDR3 is CASSRTPTSGRAVVETQYF. The CDR3 DNA sequence: TGTGCCAGCTCACGGACCCCGACTAGCGGGAGGGCAGTTGTCGAGACCCAGTACTTC.

This chain's CDR3 is CASSPGTSGRAVTGELFF. CDR3 coding DNA: TGTGCCAGCAGCCCAGGGACTAGCGGGAGGGCCGTCACCGGGGAGCTGTTTTTT. The chain employs TRBV5-5 and TRBJ2-2, with 16 bases that match TRBD2. The germline gives CDR1 SGHKS, CDR2 YYEKEE (reference sequence). The CDR3 is made up of 18 amino acids. The trim removed 4 bases at V and 4 bases at J, leaving 7 bases unmatched.

The V and J genes are TRBV4-2 and TRBJ2-1, with 7 bases identical to TRBD2. The CDR3 extends over 15 amino acids. The trim removed 0 bases at V and 9 bases at J, leaving 8 bases unmatched. The V gene's germline CDR1 is LGHNA and CDR2 YNFKEQ. Written as DNA, the CDR3 is TGTGCCAGCAGCCAAGATGGCGGGAGCAGGATTGAGCAGTTCTTC. Its translation: CASSQDGGSRIEQFF.

The V and J genes are TRBV6-4 and TRBJ2-1, with D perhaps matching TRBD2 (6 bases). CDR3 size: 13 residues. Per the germline V gene, CDR1 is MRHNA and CDR2 is SNTAGT. V was shortened by 4 bases and J by 8 bases, with 12 bases between the two germline ends. This CDR3 is CASSGLEGYEQFF. For the CDR3, the DNA is TGTGCCAGCAGTGGGTTGGAGGGATATGAGCAGTTCTTC.